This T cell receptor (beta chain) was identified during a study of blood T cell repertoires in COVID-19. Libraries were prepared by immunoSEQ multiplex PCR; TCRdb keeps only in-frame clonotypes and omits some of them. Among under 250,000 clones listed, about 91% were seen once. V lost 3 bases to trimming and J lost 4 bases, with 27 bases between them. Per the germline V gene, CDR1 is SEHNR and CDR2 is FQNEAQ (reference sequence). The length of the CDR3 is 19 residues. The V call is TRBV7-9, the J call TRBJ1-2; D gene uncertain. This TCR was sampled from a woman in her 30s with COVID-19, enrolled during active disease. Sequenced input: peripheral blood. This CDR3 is CASSFEGLSGRMAVYGYTF. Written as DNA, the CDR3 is TGTGCCAGCAGCTTCGAGGGTTTATCGGGCAGGATGGCGGTCTATGGCTACACCTTC. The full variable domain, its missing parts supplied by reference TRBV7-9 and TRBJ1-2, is DTGVSQNPRHKITKRGQNVTFRCDPISEHNRLYWYRQTLGQGPEFLTYFQNEAQLEKSRLLSDRFSAERPKGSFSTLEIQRTEQGDSAMYLCASSFEGLSGRMAVYGYTFGSGTRLTVV.